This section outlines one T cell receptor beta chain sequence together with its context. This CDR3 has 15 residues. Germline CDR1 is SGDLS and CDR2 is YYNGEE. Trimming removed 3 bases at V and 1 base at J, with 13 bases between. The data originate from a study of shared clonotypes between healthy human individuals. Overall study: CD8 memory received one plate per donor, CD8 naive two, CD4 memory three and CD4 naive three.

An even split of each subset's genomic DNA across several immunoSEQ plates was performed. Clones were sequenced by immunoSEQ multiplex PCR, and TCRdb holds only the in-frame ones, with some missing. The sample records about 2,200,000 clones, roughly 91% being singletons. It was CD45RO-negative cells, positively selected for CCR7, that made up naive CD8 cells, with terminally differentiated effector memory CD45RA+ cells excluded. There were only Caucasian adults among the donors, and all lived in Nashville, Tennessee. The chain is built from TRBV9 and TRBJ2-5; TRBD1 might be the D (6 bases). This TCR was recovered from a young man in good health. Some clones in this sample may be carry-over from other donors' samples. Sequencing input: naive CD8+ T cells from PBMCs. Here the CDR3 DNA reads TGTGCCAGCAGCGAAACGGGACATAGCCAAGAGACCCAGTACTTC. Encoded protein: CASSETGHSQETQYF.